These 2 T cell receptor beta chains came from one sample sequenced in a study of T cells in Graves' hyperthyroidism and ophthalmopathy. Amplified regions were TCR beta CDR3 sequences from RNA transcripts. A set of HTBI primers served as the primers for a first-round RT-PCR of the TCR CDR3. TCRdb analysed the multiplex PCR reads with MiXCR anew, one entry per CDR3 protein. The table lists 550,000 to 700,000 distinct CDR3 sequences, 46% of them singletons. Sample: peripheral blood or thyroid tissue (not recorded which). The origin of the receptors is an adult woman with Graves' disease, either hyperthyroidism or ophthalmopathy (not recorded which).

This clonotype was counted a few times. V usage is TRBV30 and J usage is TRBJ2-5, with D perhaps given as TRBD1 or TRBD2 (6 bases each). Deletions cut 8 bases from V and 7 bases from J, with 23 bases between. The CDR3 extends over 14 amino acids. CDR1 is GTSNPN and CDR2 is SVGIG in the germline V gene (reference sequence). The CDR3 region is CAGGRRDGFVTQYF. DNA for the CDR3: TGTGCCGGGGGGCGGCGGGATGGTTTCGTGACCCAGTACTTC.

The chain joins TRBV7-8 to TRBJ2-7, with 15 bases identical to TRBD2. Germline trimming cut 3 bases from V and 0 bases from J; bases unmatched to any gene: 6. The CDR3 has 18 residues. CDR1 SGHVS and CDR2 FQNEAQ come from the germline V gene. CDR3 sequence (DNA): TGTGCCAGCAGCTTTTCCGGGACTAGCGGGAGGAGCTCCTACGAGCAGTACTTC. Translated, it gives CASSFSGTSGRSSYEQYF. The variable domain in full, with the rest retrieved from reference TRBV7-8 and TRBJ2-7, is GAGVSQSPRYKVAKRGQDVALRCDPISGHVSLFWYQQALGQGPEFLTYFQNEAQLDKSGLPSDRFFAERPEGSVSTLKIQRTQQEDSAVYLCASSFSGTSGRSSYEQYFGPGTRLTVT.